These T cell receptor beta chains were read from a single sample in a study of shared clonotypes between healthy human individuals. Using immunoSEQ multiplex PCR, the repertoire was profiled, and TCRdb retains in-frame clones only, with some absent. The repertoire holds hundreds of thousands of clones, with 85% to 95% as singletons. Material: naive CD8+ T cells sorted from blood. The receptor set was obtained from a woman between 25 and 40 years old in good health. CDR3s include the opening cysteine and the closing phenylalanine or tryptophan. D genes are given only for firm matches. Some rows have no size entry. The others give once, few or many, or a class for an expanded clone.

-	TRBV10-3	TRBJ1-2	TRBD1	TGTGCCATCAGGAAGACAGGGGAGGTCTACACCTTC	CAIRKTGEVYTF
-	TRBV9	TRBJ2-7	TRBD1	TGTGCCAGCTCGGGACAGCCGACCTACGAGCAGTACTTC	CASSGQPTYEQYF
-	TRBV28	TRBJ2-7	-	TGTGCCAGCAGTCCCCGGGTCGAGCAGTACTTC	CASSPRVEQYF
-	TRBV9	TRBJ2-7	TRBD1	TGTGCCAGCAGCGTAGGAGGGACAGGCTACGAGCAGTACTTC	CASSVGGTGYEQYF
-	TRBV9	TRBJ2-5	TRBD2	TGTGCCAGCAGCGTAGTGGGGACTATAGGTGAGACCCAGTACTTC	CASSVVGTIGETQYF
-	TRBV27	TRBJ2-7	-	TGTGCCAGCAGTTTAGGGGCTTCCAGCTCCTACGAGCAGTACTTC	CASSLGASSSYEQYF
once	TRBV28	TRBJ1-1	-	TGTGCCAGCAGTTTTCGAGAGGACACTGAAGCTTTCTTT	CASSFREDTEAFF
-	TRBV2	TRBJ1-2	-	TGTGCCAGCAGTGACGCTCCGGAGTTCTATGGCTACACCTTC	CASSDAPEFYGYTF
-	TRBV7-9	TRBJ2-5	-	TGTGCCAGCAGCCAGACGCAGGCCCAGTACTTC	CASSQTQAQYF
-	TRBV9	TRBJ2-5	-	TGTGCCAGCAGTCGGACACGGGACAACCAAGAGACCCAGTACTTC	CASSRTRDNQETQYF
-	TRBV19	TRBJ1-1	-	TGTGCCAGCTCCCACTGGGGACACTCGAACACTGAAGCTTTCTTT	CASSHWGHSNTEAFF
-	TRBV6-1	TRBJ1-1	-	TGTGCCAGCAAAAGGACGGGGACTGAAGCTTTCTTT	CASKRTGTEAFF
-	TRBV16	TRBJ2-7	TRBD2	TGTGCCAGCAGCCAATCAGTCCTAGCGGGAGCTGACGAGCAGTACTTC	CASSQSVLAGADEQYF
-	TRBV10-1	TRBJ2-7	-	TGCGCCAGCAGTGAATTGGGCTACGAGCAGTACTTC	CASSELGYEQYF
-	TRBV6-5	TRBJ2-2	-	TGTGCCAGCAGTTACGTCTTCCCCGGGGAGCTGTTTTTT	CASSYVFPGELFF
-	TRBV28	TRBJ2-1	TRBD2	TGTGCCAGCAGTCTAGCGGGAGGGTCCAATGAGCAGTTCTTC	CASSLAGGSNEQFF
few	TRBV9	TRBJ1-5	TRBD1	TGTGCCAGCAGCGCAGGGGGGAGCAATCAGCCCCAGCATTTT	CASSAGGSNQPQHF
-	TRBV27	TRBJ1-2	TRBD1	TGTGCCAGCAGAGGATGGGTTAGGGGGCGTTCGTATGGCTACACCTTC	CASRGWVRGRSYGYTF
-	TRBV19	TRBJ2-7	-	TGTGCCAGTAGTCAGACAGAACTTTCCTACGAGCAGTACTTC	CASSQTELSYEQYF
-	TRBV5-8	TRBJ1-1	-	TGTGCCAGCTTTTTCAGCCGGGGGCGATCCACTGAAGCTTTCTTT	CASFFSRGRSTEAFF
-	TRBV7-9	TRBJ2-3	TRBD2	TGTGCCAGCAGCTCCGGGACTAGCGAGACCAATACGCAGTATTTT	CASSSGTSETNTQYF
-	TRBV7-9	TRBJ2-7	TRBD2	TGTGCCAGCAGCGCACACGTCGTAGGGACTAGCGGGAGCTACGAGCAGTACTTC	CASSAHVVGTSGSYEQYF
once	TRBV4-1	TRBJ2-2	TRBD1	TGCGCCAGCAGCCAAGACCTGGGACAGGGGGAATCCGGGGAGCTGTTTTTT	CASSQDLGQGESGELFF
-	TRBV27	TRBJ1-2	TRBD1	TGTGCCAGCAGCCAGGGGGCGTACTATGGCTACACCTTC	CASSQGAYYGYTF
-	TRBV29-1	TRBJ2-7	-	TGCAGCGTTGAAGATCTATCAAGCGATACCTACGAGCAGTACTTC	CSVEDLSSDTYEQYF
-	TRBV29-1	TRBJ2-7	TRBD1	TGCAGCGTTGACATGGGACAGGGCCCCTCCGAGCAGTACTTC	CSVDMGQGPSEQYF